This T cell receptor beta chain was observed in a study of T cells in Graves' hyperthyroidism and ophthalmopathy. At least ten counts were recorded for this clonotype. Trimming stripped 1 base from V and 0 bases from J, with 10 bases between. Germline V gene data show CDR1 as LGHDT and CDR2 as YNNKEL (reference sequence). The CDR3 contains 15 residues. TCR beta CDR3 sequences were amplified from RNA transcripts. The study used the HTBI primer set for a first-round RT-PCR of the TCR CDR3. One entry per CDR3 protein results from TCRdb running MiXCR on the multiplex PCR reads. The data contain some 570,000 distinct CDR3 sequences, 15% to 20% of them singletons.

The receptor's source is a woman under 30 with Graves' ophthalmopathy. Sequencing input: blood. The chain recombines TRBV3-1 with TRBJ2-7; D is undetermined. CDR3 residues: CASSQVVGLSYEQYF. As DNA, the CDR3 is TGTGCCAGCAGCCAAGTTGTGGGTCTCTCCTACGAGCAGTACTTC.